The 28 T cell receptor beta chains presented below share a single source sample, sequenced in a study of shared clonotypes between healthy human individuals. Produced via immunoSEQ multiplex PCR; TCRdb's table is partial and in-frame only. The profile shows roughly 2.4 million clones, about 94% of them singletons. The specimen was naive CD4+ T cells sorted from blood. This sample's subset: CD45RA+ positively selected. These receptors came from a young man in good health.

This clone occurred once. The chain links TRBV7-9 to TRBJ1-4; 7 bases align to TRBD1. V shed 5 bases and J 0 bases; nucleotides not matched to a gene: 3. CDR1 SEHNR and CDR2 FQNEAQ come from the germline V gene (reference sequence). The CDR3 has 15 residues. CDR3 nucleotides: TGTGCCAGCAGCGGAGGACAGGCAACTAATGAAAAACTGTTTTTT. Amino acid sequence: CASSGGQATNEKLFF.

The rearrangement links TRBV11-2 to TRBJ2-2; no reliable D call. This CDR3 contains 15 residues. V was shortened by 5 bases and J by 0 bases, with 10 bases between the two germline ends. Germline CDR1 and CDR2: SGHAT and FQNNGV. The CDR3 DNA reads TGTGCCAGCAGCCCAAGGGCAGCGAACACCGGGGAGCTGTTTTTT. Its protein is CASSPRAANTGELFF.

V is TRBV5-4 and J is TRBJ2-2, with TRBD1 matching over 8 bases. The CDR3 runs to 17 residues. The germline V gene has CDR1 SGHNT and CDR2 YYREEE (reference sequence). After removal of 1 base from V and 7 bases from J, the junction contained 12 bases not matched to a gene. The CDR3: CASSLLPGGERNGELFF. The DNA of the CDR3 is TGTGCCAGCAGCTTGTTGCCAGGGGGCGAAAGGAACGGGGAGCTGTTTTTT.

The V and J genes are TRBV5-1 and TRBJ2-3; D gene unclear. The germline V gene encodes CDR1 SGHRS and CDR2 YFSETQ. Trimming shortened V by 2 bases and J by 4 bases, and 8 bases separated the two germline ends. This CDR3 is 13 amino acids long. CDR3 coding DNA: TGCGCCAGCAGCTTAAACAGAGCAGATACGCAGTATTTT. Encoded protein: CASSLNRADTQYF.

V is TRBV7-2 and J is TRBJ2-3, with D unclear. Germline values: CDR1 SGHTA, CDR2 FQGNSA. Trimming took 7 bases from V and 2 from J, leaving 16 bases between them. This CDR3 has 15 amino acids. CDR3 sequence reads: CASKEQPQSTDTQYF. DNA of the CDR3: TGTGCCAGCAAAGAACAGCCACAGTCCACAGATACGCAGTATTTT.

The J gene is TRBJ1-1, the V gene TRBV9; D unclear. CDR3 length: 15 amino acids. Between the trimmed V and J ends, which lost 0 bases and 0 bases, there was a span of 9 bases. The germline V gene encodes CDR1 SGDLS and CDR2 YYNGEE. DNA for the CDR3: TGTGCCAGCAGCGTAGGCACCCCAGTGAACACTGAAGCTTTCTTT. It translates to CASSVGTPVNTEAFF.

The chain carries TRBV7-4 and TRBJ2-2, with D perhaps given as TRBD1 or TRBD2 (5 bases each). The CDR3 extends over 14 amino acids. Trimming took 2 bases from V and 4 from J, leaving 8 bases between them. The V gene's germline CDR1 is SGHVT and CDR2 SQSDAQ. CDR3: CASSLRDRTGELFF. Here the CDR3 DNA reads TGTGCCAGCAGCTTAAGGGACCGCACCGGGGAGCTGTTTTTT. Full variable domain (missing parts from reference TRBV7-4 and TRBJ2-2): GAGVSQSPRYKVAKRGRDVALRCDSISGHVTLYWYRQTLGQGSEVLTYSQSDAQRDKSGRPSGRFSAERPERSVSTLKIQRTEQGDSAVYLCASSLRDRTGELFFGEGSRLTVL.

The V gene is TRBV6-1, the J gene TRBJ2-1, with TRBD1 identical over 7 bases. The V and J ends lost 8 bases and 5 bases, in that order; junction bases with no gene match: 6. Germline assignment: CDR1 MNHNS and CDR2 SASEGT. The CDR3 loop spans 13 amino acids. The CDR3 loop reads CASSNTGDNEQFF. For the CDR3, the DNA is TGTGCCAGCTCTAATACAGGGGACAATGAGCAGTTCTTC.

The DNA for the CDR3 is TGTGCCAGCAGTGAGGGACACGGATTCAATTCCTTCTGGTACGAGCAGTACTTC. Protein product: CASSEGHGFNSFWYEQYF. The chain carries TRBV6-1 and TRBJ2-7, with D maybe TRBD1 (6 bases). V was shortened by 3 bases and J by 4 bases, with 25 bases between the two germline ends. Germline values: CDR1 MNHNS, CDR2 SASEGT. This CDR3 has 18 residues.

The rearrangement links TRBV6-1 to TRBJ1-2; tentative D call: TRBD1 (6 bases). Germline V CDR1 and CDR2: MNHNS, SASEGT. The germline V and J ends were trimmed by 10 bases and 3 bases, with 21 bases remaining between them. This CDR3 has 15 amino acids. In DNA form, the CDR3 reads TGTGCCACCCTGGGGGAGGGGGGGGAGCACTATGGCTACACCTTC. Protein sequence: CATLGEGGEHYGYTF.

V and J are TRBV30 and TRBJ1-2; D might be TRBD1 (6 bases). The CDR3 is 13 residues long. Germline assignment: CDR1 GTSNPN and CDR2 SVGIG (reference sequence). V lost 0 bases and J lost 11, with 16 bases in between. In DNA form, the CDR3 reads TGTGCCTGGAGTGTAGGGCAGGGGCCTACTTACACCTTC. Amino acids: CAWSVGQGPTYTF. Full variable domain (rest looked up from reference TRBV30 and TRBJ1-2): SQTIHQWPATLVQPVGSPLSLECTVEGTSNPNLYWYRQAAGRGLQLLFYSVGIGQISSEVPQNLSASRPQDRQFILSSKKLLLSDSGFYLCAWSVGQGPTYTFGSGTRLTVV.

The chain has TRBV5-3 and TRBJ1-5; possible D gene TRBD1, 5 bases. TRBV5-3 is annotated as an ORF whose role is uncertain. The CDR3 covers 18 residues. V was shortened by 2 bases and J by 0 bases, with 18 bases between the two germline ends. The CDR3 DNA reads as TGTGCCAGAAGCTTAGGGTGCAGGACACTTGATAGCAATCAGCCCCAGCATTTT. Its translation is CARSLGCRTLDSNQPQHF.

The genes are TRBV11-2 and TRBJ2-7; 7 positions agree with TRBD1. The junction had 6 bases not matched to a gene; V was cut back by 5 bases and J by 2 bases. There are 14 residues in the CDR3. The germline gives CDR1 SGHAT, CDR2 FQNNGV. The CDR3 DNA reads as TGTGCCAGCAGCCAAGGGACAGCGACCTACGAGCAGTACTTC. Residues: CASSQGTATYEQYF.

The V call is TRBV18, the J call TRBJ2-1, with a weak D call TRBD1 (6 bases). This CDR3 contains 16 residues. V was pared by 5 bases and J by 1 base, with 15 bases between. The V gene's germline CDR1 is KGHSH and CDR2 LQKENI. DNA of the CDR3: TGTGCCAGCTCAGAATCTTTCCAGGGGTCCTACAATGAGCAGTTCTTC. This gives the protein CASSESFQGSYNEQFF. The full variable domain, in which reference TRBV18 and TRBJ2-1 provide the parts outside the CDR3, is NAGVMQNPRHLVRRRGQEARLRCSPMKGHSHVYWYRQLPEEGLKFMVYLQKENIIDESGMPKERFSAEFPKEGPSILRIQQVVRGDSAAYFCASSESFQGSYNEQFFGPGTRLTVL.

V and J are TRBV6-1 and TRBJ2-7; 9 nucleotides match TRBD2. Germline-derived CDR1 and CDR2 are MNHNS and SASEGT. CDR3 length: 14 residues. The V and J ends lost 5 bases and 3 bases, in that order; junction bases with no gene match: 5. This CDR3 reads CASSQRGAYYEQYF. The CDR3 DNA follows: TGTGCCAGCAGTCAGCGGGGGGCCTACTACGAGCAGTACTTC.

V gene TRBV30 combines with J gene TRBJ1-4; D not resolved. The CDR3 totals 13 residues. Trimming took 4 bases from V and 0 from J, leaving 6 bases between them. Looked up from germline, CDR1 is GTSNPN and CDR2 is SVGIG (reference sequence). The CDR3 loop reads CAWMGATNEKLFF. CDR3 DNA sequence: TGTGCCTGGATGGGCGCAACTAATGAAAAACTGTTTTTT.

The gene calls are TRBV10-3 and TRBJ2-1; D not certain. The CDR3 extends over 13 amino acids. The germline CDR1 and CDR2 sequences are ENHRY and SYGVKD. V was trimmed by 0 bases and J by 5 bases, leaving 5 bases between them. CDR3 sequence (DNA): TGTGCCATCAGTGAGTCCGCGGACAATGAGCAGTTCTTC. It is translated as CAISESADNEQFF.

The V call is TRBV5-1, the J call TRBJ1-4; no reliable D call. The CDR3 is 14 residues long. Germline V lookup: CDR1 SGHRS, CDR2 YFSETQ. V dropped 1 base and J dropped 7 bases, with 11 bases sitting between them. The DNA of the CDR3 is TGCGCCAGCAGCTTGTATGGATTCGGTGAAAAACTGTTTTTT. Its protein product is CASSLYGFGEKLFF.

The chain joins TRBV5-6 to TRBJ2-6; no definite D call. CDR3 length: 16 residues. Germline V gene data show CDR1 as SGHDT and CDR2 as YYEEEE. V lost 6 bases, J lost 2 bases, and 15 bases lay in between. CDR3 sequence (DNA): TGTGCCAGCACCCTGGGGTCGGGCACTGGGGCCAACGTCCTGACTTTC. Residues: CASTLGSGTGANVLTF.

The chain links TRBV9 to TRBJ2-7; D assignment may be TRBD1 or TRBD2 (5 bases each). The CDR3 contains 15 residues. V was clipped by 3 bases and J by 3 bases, with 16 bases between them. Germline CDR1 and CDR2: SGDLS and YYNGEE. The CDR3 spells CASSALGTSGYEQYF. The CDR3 DNA reads as TGTGCCAGCAGCGCCCTTGGGACCTCGGGCTACGAGCAGTACTTC.

The gene calls are TRBV7-9 and TRBJ1-5; D is undetermined. The CDR3 runs 13 residues. The germline V gene encodes CDR1 SEHNR and CDR2 FQNEAQ (reference sequence). Trimming removed 5 bases from V and 5 bases from J, with 10 bases in between. CDR3 bases: TGTGCCAGCAGCGCCGGGCCGGATCAGCCCCAGCATTTT. Translated, it gives CASSAGPDQPQHF.

This sequence joins TRBV10-2 and TRBJ1-2, with TRBD1 matching over 8 bases. Germline CDR1 and CDR2: WSHSY and SAAADI. The CDR3 spans 15 residues. J was trimmed by 4 bases and V by 8 bases; bases with no gene match: 12. CDR3 nucleotides: TGCGCCAGCTTGGGTTCAGGGGGCGATGTCTATGGCTACACCTTC. Its protein product is CASLGSGGDVYGYTF.

The chain's CDR3 is CASSRGREKLFF. DNA for the CDR3: TGTGCCAGCAGTAGGGGTAGGGAAAAACTGTTTTTT. This chain uses TRBV25-1 with TRBJ1-4, with TRBD1 as a possible D gene (5 bases). CDR1 is MGHDK and CDR2 is SYGVNS in the germline V gene. V was pared by 5 bases and J by 8 bases, with 9 bases between. The length of the CDR3 is 12 residues.

The V gene is TRBV11-3, the J gene TRBJ2-3; TRBD1 matches 9 bases. The CDR3 length is 15 residues. Trimming cost V 0 bases and J 4 bases; bases outside gene matches: 2. Germline CDR1 and CDR2: SGHNT and YENEEA. In DNA form, the CDR3 reads TGTGCCAGCAGCTTAGATGGGACAGGGTCAGATACGCAGTATTTT. Its protein is CASSLDGTGSDTQYF. The full variable domain, in which reference TRBV11-3 and TRBJ2-3 provide the parts outside the CDR3, is EAGVVQSPRYKIIEKKQPVAFWCNPISGHNTLYWYLQNLGQGPELLIRYENEEAVDDSQLPKDRFSAERLKGVDSTLKIQPAELGDSAVYLCASSLDGTGSDTQYFGPGTRLTVL.

The V and J genes are TRBV7-9 and TRBJ1-1; D perhaps matches TRBD1 (5 bases). V was pared by 6 bases and J by 3 bases, with 11 bases between. In germline, CDR1 is SEHNR, CDR2 FQNEAQ (reference sequence). The CDR3 covers 13 residues. The CDR3 loop reads CASSLEGHTEAFF. In DNA form, the CDR3 reads TGTGCCAGCAGTCTGGAGGGACACACTGAAGCTTTCTTT.

This chain links TRBV11-2 with TRBJ2-5, with 8 bases fitting TRBD1. Germline V gives CDR1 SGHAT, CDR2 FQNNGV. This CDR3 contains 16 residues. V lost 1 base to trimming and J lost 5 bases; unmatched junction nucleotides: 9. The CDR3 is CASSLGGQGRLETQYF. CDR3 bases: TGTGCCAGCAGCTTAGGAGGACAGGGAAGGTTGGAGACCCAGTACTTC.

V is TRBV6-1 and J is TRBJ1-1; no reliable D call. V lost 6 bases, J lost 2 bases, and 10 bases lay in between. The CDR3 totals 13 residues. Germline-derived CDR1 and CDR2 are MNHNS and SASEGT. The chain's CDR3 is CASRRIINTEAFF. In nucleotides, the CDR3 is TGTGCCAGCAGACGGATCATCAACACTGAAGCTTTCTTT.

This chain uses TRBV11-1 with TRBJ2-1; D ambiguous. The CDR3 has 13 residues. Germline CDR1 is SGHAT and CDR2 is FQDESV (reference sequence). Trimming stripped 0 bases from V and 4 bases from J, with 4 bases between. CDR3 in amino acids: CASSLALYNEQFF. The CDR3 DNA is TGTGCCAGCAGCTTAGCTCTGTACAATGAGCAGTTCTTC.